Many counts were recorded for the clone carrying this T cell receptor (beta chain). Its cognate antigen is unknown. The sample is drawn from a study of T cells after yellow fever vaccination. About the study: Preparing low-cell-number fractions relied on SMART-Seq v4 Ultra Low Input. Points from the study as a whole: Shared CD4/CD8 clonotypes were a small share, likely from convergent recombination. Abundant bulk-derived clonotypes could contaminate FACS-sorted repertoires.

The V end lost 2 bases, the J end lost 1 base, and 12 bases lay between the germline ends. CDR1 LGHNA and CDR2 YSLEER come from the germline V gene. CDR3 length: 15 amino acids. TCRdb reprocessed the 5' RACE reads with MiXCR, giving one entry per CDR3 protein. The table includes hundreds of thousands of distinct CDR3 sequences, 3.6% detected once. This chain uses TRBV4-3 with TRBJ2-7; TRBD1 or TRBD2 may be the D gene (5 bases each). The sample in question was PBMCs, obtained on the day of the yellow fever booster vaccination. This receptor was taken from a man aged 18 to 30 who received the YFV17D yellow fever vaccine. The CDR3 DNA follows: TGCGCCAGCAGCCAAATGAGGGACGGATCCTACGAGCAGTACTTC. It encodes CASSQMRDGSYEQYF.